This entry is about one T cell receptor beta chain. Assay: immunoSEQ multiplex PCR; the TCRdb copy retains only in-frame clones and omits some. Of 2,100,000 or so clones listed, 95% are singletons. This entry comes from a study of shared clonotypes between healthy human individuals. The CDR3 is made up of 16 amino acids. Germline V gene lookup returns CDR1 SGHNT and CDR2 YYREEE (reference sequence). Trimming took 4 bases from V and 1 from J; bases not matched to a gene: 5. The receptor was isolated from a man between 18 and 35 years old in good health. The chain carries TRBV5-4 and TRBJ2-2, with 9 bases aligning to TRBD2. The sequencing sample was made of naive CD4+ T cells sorted from blood. Subset in this sample: CD45RA+ positively selected. The CDR3 spells CASSRGLALNTGELFF. The DNA of the CDR3 is TGTGCCAGCAGCCGCGGACTAGCGTTGAACACCGGGGAGCTGTTTTTT. The full variable domain, with the rest looked up from reference TRBV5-4 and TRBJ2-2, is ETGVTQSPTHLIKTRGQQVTLRCSSQSGHNTVSWYQQALGQGPQFIFQYYREEENGRGNFPPRFSGLQFPNYSSELNVNALELDDSALYLCASSRGLALNTGELFFGEGSRLTVL.